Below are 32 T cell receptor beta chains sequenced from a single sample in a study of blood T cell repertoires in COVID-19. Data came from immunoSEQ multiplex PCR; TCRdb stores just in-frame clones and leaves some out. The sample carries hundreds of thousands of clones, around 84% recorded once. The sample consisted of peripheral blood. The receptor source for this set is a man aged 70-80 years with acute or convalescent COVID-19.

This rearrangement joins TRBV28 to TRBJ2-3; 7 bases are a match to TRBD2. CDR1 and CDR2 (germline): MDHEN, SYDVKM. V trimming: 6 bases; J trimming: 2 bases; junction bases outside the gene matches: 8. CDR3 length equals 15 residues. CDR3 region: CASSTRAGYTDTQYF. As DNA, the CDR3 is TGTGCCAGCAGCACTAGAGCGGGATACACAGATACGCAGTATTTT.

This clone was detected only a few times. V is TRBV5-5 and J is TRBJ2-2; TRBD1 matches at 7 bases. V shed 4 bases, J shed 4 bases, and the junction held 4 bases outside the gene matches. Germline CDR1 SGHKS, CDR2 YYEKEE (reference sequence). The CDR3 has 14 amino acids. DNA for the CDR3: TGTGCCAGCAGCCCGACAGGGATCACCGGGGAGCTGTTTTTT. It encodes CASSPTGITGELFF. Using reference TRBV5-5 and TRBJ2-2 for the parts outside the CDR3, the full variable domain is DAGVTQSPTHLIKTRGQQVTLRCSPISGHKSVSWYQQVLGQGPQFIFQYYEKEERGRGNFPDRFSARQFPNYSSELNVNALLLGDSALYLCASSPTGITGELFFGEGSRLTVL.

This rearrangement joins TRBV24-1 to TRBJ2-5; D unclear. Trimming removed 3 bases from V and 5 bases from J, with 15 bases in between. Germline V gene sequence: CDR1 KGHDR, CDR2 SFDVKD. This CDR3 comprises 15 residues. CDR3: CATSDASSAGETQYF. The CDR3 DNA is TGTGCCACCAGTGATGCTTCCTCCGCCGGGGAGACCCAGTACTTC.

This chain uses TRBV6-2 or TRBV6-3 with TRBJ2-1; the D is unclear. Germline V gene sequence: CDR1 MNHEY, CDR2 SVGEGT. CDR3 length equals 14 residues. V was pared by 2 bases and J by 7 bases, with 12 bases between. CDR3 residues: CASSYEVSRNEQFF. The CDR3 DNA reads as TGTGCCAGCAGTTACGAGGTTAGCCGGAATGAGCAGTTCTTC.

The CDR3 region is CASSPGLASTDTQYF. The DNA for the CDR3 is TGTGCCAGCAGCCCCGGACTAGCAAGCACAGATACGCAGTATTTT. V gene TRBV6-5 combines with J gene TRBJ2-3; 8 bases agree with TRBD2. The CDR3 has 15 amino acids. With V trimmed by 6 bases and J by 0 bases, 5 bases remained unmatched. The germline CDR1 and CDR2 sequences are MNHEY and SVGAGI.

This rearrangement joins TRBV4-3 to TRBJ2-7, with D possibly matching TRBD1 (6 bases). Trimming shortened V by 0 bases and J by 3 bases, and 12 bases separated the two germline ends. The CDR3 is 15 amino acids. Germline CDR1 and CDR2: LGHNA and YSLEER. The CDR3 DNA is TGCGCCAGCAGCCAAGAGGGGTCACAGGGCTACGAGCAGTACTTC. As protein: CASSQEGSQGYEQYF.

CDR3 loop: CAWKWGDRSNSPLHF. DNA of the CDR3: TGTGCCTGGAAGTGGGGTGACAGGTCCAATTCACCCCTCCACTTT. This chain uses TRBV30 with TRBJ1-6; tentatively, D is TRBD1 (6 bases). The germline gives CDR1 GTSNPN, CDR2 SVGIG (reference sequence). The CDR3 spans 15 residues. Trimming shortened V by 4 bases and J by 7 bases, and 17 bases separated the two germline ends. Full variable domain (outside the CDR3, taken from reference TRBV30 and TRBJ1-6): SQTIHQWPATLVQPVGSPLSLECTVEGTSNPNLYWYRQAAGRGLQLLFYSVGIGQISSEVPQNLSASRPQDRQFILSSKKLLLSDSGFYLCAWKWGDRSNSPLHFGNGTRLTVT.

This CDR3 reads CASSPLSGGLGRRHEQFF. DNA for the CDR3: TGTGCCAGCAGCCCCCTTTCGGGAGGTTTGGGTCGGAGGCATGAGCAGTTCTTC. The chain links TRBV7-9 to TRBJ2-1, with 7 bases that match TRBD2. V was clipped by 5 bases and J by 8 bases; unmatched bases: 21. Germline V gives CDR1 SEHNR, CDR2 FQNEAQ (reference sequence). This CDR3 spans 18 amino acids. Full variable domain (remainder filled in from reference TRBV7-9 and TRBJ2-1): DTGVSQNPRHKITKRGQNVTFRCDPISEHNRLYWYRQTLGQGPEFLTYFQNEAQLEKSRLLSDRFSAERPKGSFSTLEIQRTEQGDSAMYLCASSPLSGGLGRRHEQFFGPGTRLTVL.

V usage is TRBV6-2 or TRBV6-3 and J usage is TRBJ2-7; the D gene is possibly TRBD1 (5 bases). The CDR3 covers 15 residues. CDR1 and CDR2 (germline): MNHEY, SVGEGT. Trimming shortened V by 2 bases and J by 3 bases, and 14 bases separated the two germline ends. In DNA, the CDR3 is TGTGCCAGCAGTTACCACGCAGGGCCGGACTACGAGCAGTACTTC. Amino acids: CASSYHAGPDYEQYF.

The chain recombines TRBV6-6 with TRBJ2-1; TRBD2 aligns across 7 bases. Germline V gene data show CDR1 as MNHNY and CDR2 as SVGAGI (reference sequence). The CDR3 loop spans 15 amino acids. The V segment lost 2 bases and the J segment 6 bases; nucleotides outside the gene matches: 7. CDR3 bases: TGTGCCAGCAGTTACAACAGACTAGCTCCCAATGAGCAGTTCTTC. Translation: CASSYNRLAPNEQFF.

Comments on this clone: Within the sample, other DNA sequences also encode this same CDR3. The CDR3, as DNA: TGTGCCAGTAGTTCCACACGGGACACTGAAGCTTTCTTT. Translated: CASSSTRDTEAFF. V and J are TRBV19 and TRBJ1-1; D ambiguous. The CDR3 runs to 13 residues. From germline, CDR1 is LNHDA and CDR2 SQIVND (reference sequence). Trimming stripped 5 bases from V and 3 bases from J, with 10 bases between.

The chain's CDR3 is CASSQYPSGSYEQYF. CDR3 bases: TGTGCCAGCAGCCAATATCCTAGCGGGAGTTACGAGCAGTACTTC. This chain connects TRBV3-1 (or the pseudogene TRBV3-2) to TRBJ2-7; TRBD2 matches at 10 bases. J was trimmed by 4 bases and V by 2 bases; bases with no gene match: 5. The germline V gene has CDR1 LGHDT and CDR2 YNNKEL (reference sequence). The CDR3 contains 15 residues.

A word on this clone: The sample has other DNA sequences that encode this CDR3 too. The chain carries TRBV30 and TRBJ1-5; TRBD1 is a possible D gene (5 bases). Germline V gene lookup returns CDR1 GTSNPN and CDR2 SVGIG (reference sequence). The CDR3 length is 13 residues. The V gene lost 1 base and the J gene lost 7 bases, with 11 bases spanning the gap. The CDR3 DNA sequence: TGTGCCTGGAGTGCCGGGGGACGACAGCCCCAGCATTTT. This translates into CAWSAGGRQPQHF.

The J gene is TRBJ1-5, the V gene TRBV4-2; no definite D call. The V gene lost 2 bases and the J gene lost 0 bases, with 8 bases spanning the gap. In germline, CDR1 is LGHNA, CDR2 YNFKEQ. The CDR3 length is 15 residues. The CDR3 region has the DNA TGTGCCAGCAGCCAACGCGGTAATAGCAATCAGCCCCAGCATTTT. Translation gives CASSQRGNSNQPQHF.

CDR3 in DNA: TGCAGCGTTGCTAAGGGACACGAGTTCTACGAGCAGTACTTC. It translates to CSVAKGHEFYEQYF. The chain uses TRBV29-1 and TRBJ2-7; the D gene is possibly TRBD1 (6 bases). The CDR3 loop spans 14 amino acids. The V end lost 4 bases, the J end lost 3 bases, and 16 bases lay between the germline ends. CDR1 and CDR2 from the germline V gene are SQVTM and ANQGSEA.

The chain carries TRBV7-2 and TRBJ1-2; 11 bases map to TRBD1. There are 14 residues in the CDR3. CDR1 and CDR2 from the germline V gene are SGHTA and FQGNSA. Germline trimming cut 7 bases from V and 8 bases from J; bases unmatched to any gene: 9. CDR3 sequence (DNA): TGTGCCAGCAAGATAGGGACAGGGGGGATCGGCTACACCTTC. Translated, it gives CASKIGTGGIGYTF.

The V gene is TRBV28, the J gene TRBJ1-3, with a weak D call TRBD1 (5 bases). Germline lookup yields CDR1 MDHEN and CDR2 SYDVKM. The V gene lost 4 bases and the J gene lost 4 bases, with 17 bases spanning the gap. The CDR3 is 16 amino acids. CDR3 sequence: CASSSRRGSYGNTIYF. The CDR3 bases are TGTGCCAGCAGTTCCCGTCGGGGGTCATACGGAAACACCATATATTTT.

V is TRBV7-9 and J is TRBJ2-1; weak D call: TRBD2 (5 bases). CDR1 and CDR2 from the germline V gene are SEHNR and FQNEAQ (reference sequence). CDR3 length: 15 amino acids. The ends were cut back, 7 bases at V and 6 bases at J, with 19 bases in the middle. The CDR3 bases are TGTGCCAGCAAAAGTCCGGCCCTGGGGAGCAATGAGCAGTTCTTC. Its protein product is CASKSPALGSNEQFF.

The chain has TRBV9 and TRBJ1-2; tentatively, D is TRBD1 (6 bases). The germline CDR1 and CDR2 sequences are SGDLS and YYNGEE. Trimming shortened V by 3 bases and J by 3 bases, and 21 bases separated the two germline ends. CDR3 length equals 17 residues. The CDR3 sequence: CASSAGQTQGSYYGYTF. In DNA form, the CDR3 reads TGTGCCAGCAGCGCCGGCCAAACACAGGGCTCGTACTATGGCTACACCTTC.

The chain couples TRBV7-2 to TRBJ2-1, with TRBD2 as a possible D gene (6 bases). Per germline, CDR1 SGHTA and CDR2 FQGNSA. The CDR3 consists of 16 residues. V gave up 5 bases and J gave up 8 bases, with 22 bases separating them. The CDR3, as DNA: TGTGCCAGCAGCCGTACCCGGGCCTTGGGAGGCGATGAGCAGTTCTTC. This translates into CASSRTRALGGDEQFF.

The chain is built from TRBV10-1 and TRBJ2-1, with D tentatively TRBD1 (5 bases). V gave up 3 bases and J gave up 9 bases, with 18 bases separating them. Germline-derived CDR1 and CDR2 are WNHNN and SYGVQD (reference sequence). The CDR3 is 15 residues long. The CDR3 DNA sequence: TGCGCCAGCAGTGACCCAGGGAAGGGGATCGGTGAGCAGTTCTTC. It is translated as CASSDPGKGIGEQFF.

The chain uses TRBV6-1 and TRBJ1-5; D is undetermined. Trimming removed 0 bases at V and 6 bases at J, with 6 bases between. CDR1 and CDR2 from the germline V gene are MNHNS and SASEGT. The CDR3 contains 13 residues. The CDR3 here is CASSEARGQPQHF. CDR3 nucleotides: TGTGCCAGCAGTGAAGCGCGTGGTCAGCCCCAGCATTTT.

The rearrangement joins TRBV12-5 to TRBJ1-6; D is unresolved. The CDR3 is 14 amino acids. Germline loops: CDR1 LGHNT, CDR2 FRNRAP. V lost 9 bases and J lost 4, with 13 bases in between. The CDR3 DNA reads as TGTGCTAGCGCTCTGGTTGCGTATAATTCACCCCTCCACTTT. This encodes CASALVAYNSPLHF. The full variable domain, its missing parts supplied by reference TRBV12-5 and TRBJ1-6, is DARVTQTPRHKVTEMGQEVTMRCQPILGHNTVFWYRQTMMQGLELLAYFRNRAPLDDSGMPKDRFSAEMPDATLATLKIQPSEPRDSAVYFCASALVAYNSPLHFGNGTRLTVT.

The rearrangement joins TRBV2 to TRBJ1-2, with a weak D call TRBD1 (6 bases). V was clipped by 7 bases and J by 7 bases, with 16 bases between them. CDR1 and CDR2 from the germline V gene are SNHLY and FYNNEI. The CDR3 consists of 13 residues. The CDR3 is CASKLGATGGYTF. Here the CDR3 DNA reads TGTGCCAGCAAACTGGGGGCGACGGGTGGCTACACCTTC.

The CDR3 loop reads CASSPLQGGETQYF. The DNA for the CDR3 is TGTGCCAGCTCACCACTCCAGGGGGGAGAGACCCAGTACTTC. V is TRBV18 and J is TRBJ2-5; perhaps TRBD1 as D (7 bases). Deletions cut 1 base from V and 4 bases from J, with 10 bases between. This CDR3 region has 14 residues. Germline-derived CDR1 and CDR2 are KGHSH and LQKENI.

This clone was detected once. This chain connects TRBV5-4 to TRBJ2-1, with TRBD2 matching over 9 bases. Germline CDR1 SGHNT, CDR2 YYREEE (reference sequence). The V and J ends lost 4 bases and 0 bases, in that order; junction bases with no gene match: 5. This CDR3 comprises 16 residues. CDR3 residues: CASSLSGRSSYNEQFF. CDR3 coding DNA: TGTGCCAGCAGCCTCAGCGGGAGGAGCTCCTACAATGAGCAGTTCTTC.

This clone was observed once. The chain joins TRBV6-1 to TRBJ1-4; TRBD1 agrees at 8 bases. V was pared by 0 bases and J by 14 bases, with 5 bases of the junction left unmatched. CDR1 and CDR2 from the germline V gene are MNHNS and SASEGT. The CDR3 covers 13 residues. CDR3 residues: CASSEARTGGLFF. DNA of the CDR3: TGTGCCAGCAGTGAAGCTCGAACAGGGGGTCTGTTTTTT.

The CDR3 bases are TGTGCCCCGGGAGACGGATTGAAGTACTTC. It yields the protein CAPGDGLKYF. The chain carries TRBV19 and TRBJ2-7; possible D gene TRBD2, 6 bases. CDR1 is LNHDA and CDR2 is SQIVND in the germline V gene (reference sequence). The CDR3 consists of 10 residues. With 11 bases removed from V and 11 bases from J, the gap between germline ends came to 16 bases. Drawing the rest from reference TRBV19 and TRBJ2-7, the complete variable domain is DGGITQSPKYLFRKEGQNVTLSCEQNLNHDAMYWYRQDPGQGLRLIYYSQIVNDFQKGDIAEGYSVSREKKESFPLTVTSAQKNPTAFYLCAPGDGLKYFGPGTRLTVT.

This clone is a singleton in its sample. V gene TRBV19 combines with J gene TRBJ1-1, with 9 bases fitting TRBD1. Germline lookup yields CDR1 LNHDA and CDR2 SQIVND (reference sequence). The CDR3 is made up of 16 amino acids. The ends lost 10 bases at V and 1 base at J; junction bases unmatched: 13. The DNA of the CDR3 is TGTGCCACCTTATTACCTCTGGACAGGGGGAACACTGAAGCTTTCTTT. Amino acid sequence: CATLLPLDRGNTEAFF.

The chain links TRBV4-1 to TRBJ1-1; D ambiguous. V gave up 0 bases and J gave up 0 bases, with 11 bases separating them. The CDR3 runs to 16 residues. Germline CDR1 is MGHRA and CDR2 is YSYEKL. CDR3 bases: TGCGCCAGCAGCCAAGATCCCAGGCCTCTGAACACTGAAGCTTTCTTT. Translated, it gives CASSQDPRPLNTEAFF.

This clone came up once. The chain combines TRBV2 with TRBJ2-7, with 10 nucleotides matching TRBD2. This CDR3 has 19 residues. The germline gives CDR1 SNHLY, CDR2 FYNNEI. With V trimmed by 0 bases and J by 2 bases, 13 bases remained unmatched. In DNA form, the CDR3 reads TGTGCCAGCAGTGAAGCGACGGGAGCGGGGGGGCCCCACGCCTACGAGCAGTACTTC. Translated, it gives CASSEATGAGGPHAYEQYF.

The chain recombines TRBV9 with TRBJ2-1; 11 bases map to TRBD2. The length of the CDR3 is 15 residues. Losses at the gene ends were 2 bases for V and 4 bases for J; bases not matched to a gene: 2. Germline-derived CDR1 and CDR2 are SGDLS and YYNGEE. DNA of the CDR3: TGTGCCAGCAGCGTTAGCGGGGGGGATTACAATGAGCAGTTCTTC. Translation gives CASSVSGGDYNEQFF.